This TCR beta chain was observed in a study of T-cell reconstitution after alpha-beta-depleted transplantation in children. The V end was cut by 6 bases, the J end by 7 bases, with 9 bases between. The CDR3 consists of 11 residues. This clonotype was counted only a few times. Construction of the TCRbeta library involved unique molecular identifiers. TCRdb used MiXCR to reprocess the PCR reads, holding one entry per CDR3 protein. The profile covers about 460,000 distinct CDR3 sequences, with roughly an eighth appearing a single time and about 5.4% taken by the ten largest. The TCR sequence derives from a human donor who donated a stem cell graft to a child with combined immunodeficiency. Here the sequenced sample was PBMCs from the stem cell graft donor, taken from the stem cell graft. This sequence joins TRBV12-3 or TRBV12-4 and TRBJ1-2; D unresolved. Written as DNA, the CDR3 is TGTGCCAGCAGCGTCGGGTTTGGCTACACCTTC. Amino acid sequence: CASSVGFGYTF.